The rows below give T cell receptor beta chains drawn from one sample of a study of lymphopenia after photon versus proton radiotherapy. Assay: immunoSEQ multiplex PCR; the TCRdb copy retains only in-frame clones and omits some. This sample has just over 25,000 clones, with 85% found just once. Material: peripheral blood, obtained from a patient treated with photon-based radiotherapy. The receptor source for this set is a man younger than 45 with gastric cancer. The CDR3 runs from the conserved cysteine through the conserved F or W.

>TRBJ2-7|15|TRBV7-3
CASSLTGGSSYEQYF
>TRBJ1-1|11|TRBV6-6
CASSRAAEAFF
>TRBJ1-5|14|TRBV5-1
CASSSGTGNQPQHF
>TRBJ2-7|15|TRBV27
CASSPRPPDSYEQYF
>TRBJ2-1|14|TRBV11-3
CASSLDHSYNEQFF
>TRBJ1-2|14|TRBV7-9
CASSLSGTGFGYTF
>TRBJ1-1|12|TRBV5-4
CASSLEVGGPIF
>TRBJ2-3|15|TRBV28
CASRPTGGNTDTQYF
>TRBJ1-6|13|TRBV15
CATSRVRNSPLHF
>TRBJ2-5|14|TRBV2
CASSSGGGEETQYF
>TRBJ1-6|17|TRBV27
CASSLSQGSGYNSPLHF
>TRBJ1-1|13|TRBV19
CASMDTLNTEAFF
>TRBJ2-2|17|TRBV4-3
CASSQDGGGPNTGELFF
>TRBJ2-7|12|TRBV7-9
CASSLSRYEQYF
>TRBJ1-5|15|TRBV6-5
CASRFSGDSNQPQHF
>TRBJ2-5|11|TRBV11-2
CASSFQETQYF
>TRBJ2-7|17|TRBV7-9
CASSLGGGREKAYEQYF
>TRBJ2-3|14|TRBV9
CASSVEPIPDTQYF
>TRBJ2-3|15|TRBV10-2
CASSEGGVRWDTQYF
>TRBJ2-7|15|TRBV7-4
CASSLGETGLGEQYF
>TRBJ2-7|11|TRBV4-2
CASSQEDEQYF
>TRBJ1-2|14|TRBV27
CASSLSYSNYGYTF
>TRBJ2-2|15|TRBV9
CASSGSLLNTGELFF